The source of this TCR beta chain is a study of metastatic and nonmetastatic thyroid tumors. Turning to the study itself: For malignant and benign thyroid patients, tumor or nodule tissue and blood were the sources whose repertoires were compared.

In the original analysis: CDR3 was compared across clinicopathological groups, and the resulting differences were used to build a distant-metastasis classifier for papillary thyroid cancer. TCRdb re-called the PCR reads with MiXCR. The V and J calls shown here were made by TCRdb, not taken from the authors' results. Of 25,000 to 35,000 clones in the sample, just under 30% were seen once. Every patient was untreated before thyroid surgery. This clone was observed at least ten times. This sequence was found in a female donor with papillary thyroid cancer or a benign thyroid nodule (not recorded which). Some clones in this sample may be carry-over from other donors' samples. What was sequenced was blood.

The CDR3, as DNA: TGTGCCAGCAGCCTCTCGACCTCTGGAAACACCATATATTTT. It translates to CASSLSTSGNTIYF. The gene calls are TRBV11-2 and TRBJ1-3; no reliable D call. The CDR3 is 14 residues long. Trimming pared 5 bases from V and 0 bases from J, leaving 8 bases between. Germline CDR1 SGHAT, CDR2 FQNNGV.